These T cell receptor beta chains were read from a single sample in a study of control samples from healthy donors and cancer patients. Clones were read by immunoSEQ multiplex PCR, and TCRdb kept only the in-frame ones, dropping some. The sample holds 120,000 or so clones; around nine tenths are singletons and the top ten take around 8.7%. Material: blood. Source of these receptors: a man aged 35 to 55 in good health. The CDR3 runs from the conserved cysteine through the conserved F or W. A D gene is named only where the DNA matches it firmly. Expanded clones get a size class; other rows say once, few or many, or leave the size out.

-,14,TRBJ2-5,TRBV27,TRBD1,CASSFDRGAETQYF,TGTGCCAGCAGTTTCGACAGGGGAGCGGAGACCCAGTACTTC
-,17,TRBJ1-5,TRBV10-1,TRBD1,CASSEGQGTDSNQPQHF,TGCGCCAGCAGTGAGGGACAGGGTACAGATAGCAATCAGCCCCAGCATTTT
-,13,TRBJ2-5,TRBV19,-,CASSLDFSGTQYF,TGTGCCAGTAGCCTGGACTTTTCTGGGACCCAGTACTTC
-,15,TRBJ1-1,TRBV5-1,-,CASSLGPGSNTEAFF,TGCGCCAGCAGCTTGGGCCCGGGTTCGAACACTGAAGCTTTCTTT
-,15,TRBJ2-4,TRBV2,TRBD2,CASSSGAGGEYIQYF,TGTGCCAGCAGTAGCGGAGCGGGGGGGGAGTACATTCAGTACTTC
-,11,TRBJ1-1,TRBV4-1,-,CASSRDTEAFF,TGCGCCAGCAGCCGAGACACTGAAGCTTTCTTT
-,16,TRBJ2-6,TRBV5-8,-,CASSLALSPGANVLTF,TGTGCCAGCAGCTTGGCCCTCTCCCCTGGGGCCAACGTCCTGACTTTC
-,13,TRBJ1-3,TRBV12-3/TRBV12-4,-,CASSPSLGNTIYF,TGTGCCAGCAGTCCCTCCCTAGGAAACACCATATATTTT
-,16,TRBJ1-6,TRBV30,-,CAWSGGQGTVNSPLHF,TGTGCCTGGAGTGGTGGGCAGGGGACGGTTAATTCACCCCTCCACTTT
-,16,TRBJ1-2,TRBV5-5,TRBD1,CASSGDRGPELYGYTF,TGTGCCAGCAGCGGGGACAGGGGGCCGGAGCTCTATGGCTACACCTTC
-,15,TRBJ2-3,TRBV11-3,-,CASSLEGANTDTQYF,TGTGCCAGCAGCTTAGAGGGGGCGAACACAGATACGCAGTATTTT
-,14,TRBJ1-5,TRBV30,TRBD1,CAWSLTGVGQPQHF,TGTGCCTGGTCCTTAACAGGGGTGGGTCAGCCCCAGCATTTT
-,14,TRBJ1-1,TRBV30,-,CAWSQIQGWTEAFF,TGTGCCTGGAGTCAAATACAGGGCTGGACTGAAGCTTTCTTT
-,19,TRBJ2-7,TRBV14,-,CASSQEGWRSHPSSYEQYF,TGTGCCAGCAGCCAAGAAGGATGGAGAAGCCACCCTAGCTCCTACGAGCAGTACTTC
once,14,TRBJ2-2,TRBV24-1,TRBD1,CATSRDRGPGELFF,TGTGCCACCAGTCGGGACAGGGGGCCCGGGGAGCTGTTTTTT
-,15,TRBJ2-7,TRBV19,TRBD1,CASSTPGQGAYEQYF,TGTGCCAGTAGTACCCCGGGACAGGGAGCCTACGAGCAGTACTTC
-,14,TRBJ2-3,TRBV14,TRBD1,CASSRDRGPDTQYF,TGTGCCAGCAGCCGGGACAGGGGACCAGATACGCAGTATTTT
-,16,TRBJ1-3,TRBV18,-,CASSPGQPYSGNTIYF,TGTGCCAGCTCACCCGGACAGCCCTACTCTGGAAACACCATATATTTT
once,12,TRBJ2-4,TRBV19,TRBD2,CAAGTRGNIQYF,TGTGCCGCAGGGACTAGGGGAAACATTCAGTACTTC
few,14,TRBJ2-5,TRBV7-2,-,CASSPWTAKGTQYF,TGTGCCAGCAGCCCCTGGACGGCAAAGGGGACCCAGTACTTC
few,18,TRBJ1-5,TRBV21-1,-,CASSCRTPIPYSNQPQHF,TGTGCCAGCAGCTGCCGGACACCAATCCCCTATAGCAATCAGCCCCAGCATTTT
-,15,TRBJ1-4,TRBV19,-,CASSRTGTTNEKLFF,TGTGCCAGTAGCCGTACAGGGACAACTAATGAAAAACTGTTTTTT
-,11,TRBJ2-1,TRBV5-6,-,CASSLYAEQFF,TGTGCCAGCAGCTTGTATGCTGAGCAGTTCTTC
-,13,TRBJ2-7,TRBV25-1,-,CASSEWDGYEQYF,TGTGCCAGCAGTGAATGGGACGGCTACGAGCAGTACTTC
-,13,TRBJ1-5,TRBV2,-,CASSGQNNQPQHF,TGTGCCAGCAGTGGTCAGAACAATCAGCCCCAGCATTTT
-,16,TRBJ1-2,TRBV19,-,CASSLQTGFTNYGYTF,TGTGCCAGTAGTCTCCAGACAGGCTTTACTAACTATGGCTACACCTTC
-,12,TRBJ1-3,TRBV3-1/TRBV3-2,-,CASQGGGNTIYF,TGTGCCAGCCAAGGGGGGGGAAACACCATATATTTT
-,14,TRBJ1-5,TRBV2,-,CASSQEVLHQPQHF,TGTGCCAGCAGTCAGGAGGTCCTACATCAGCCCCAGCATTTT
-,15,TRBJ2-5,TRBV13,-,CASSSGPTHQETQYF,TGTGCCAGCAGCTCGGGACCGACCCACCAAGAGACCCAGTACTTC
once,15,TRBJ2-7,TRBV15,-,CATSRDRGQSVEQYF,TGTGCCACCAGCAGAGATCGAGGACAGAGTGTCGAGCAGTACTTC
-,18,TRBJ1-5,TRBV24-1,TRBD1,CATSDLTGQGAYNQPQHF,TGTGCCACCAGTGATTTGACAGGACAGGGGGCCTACAATCAGCCCCAGCATTTT
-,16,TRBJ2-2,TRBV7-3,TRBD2,CASSYSGGALTGELFF,TGTGCCAGCAGCTACAGCGGGGGGGCCCTCACCGGGGAGCTGTTTTTT
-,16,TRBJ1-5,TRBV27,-,CASSLFGGGDNQPQHF,TGTGCCAGCAGTTTATTTGGAGGGGGGGACAATCAGCCCCAGCATTTT
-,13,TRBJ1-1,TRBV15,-,CATSLHRDTEAFF,TGTGCCACCAGCCTACACAGGGACACTGAAGCTTTCTTT
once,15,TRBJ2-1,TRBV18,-,CASSPLVVVGNEQFF,TGTGCCAGCTCACCCCTCGTGGTAGTTGGTAATGAGCAGTTCTTC
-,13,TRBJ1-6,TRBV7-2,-,CASSQETASPLHF,TGTGCCAGCAGCCAAGAGACGGCTTCACCCCTCCACTTT
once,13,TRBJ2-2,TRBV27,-,CASSPGNTGELFF,TGTGCCAGCAGTCCGGGGAACACCGGGGAGCTGTTTTTT
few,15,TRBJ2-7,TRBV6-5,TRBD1,CASSSQTGASYEQYF,TGTGCCAGCAGTTCGCAGACAGGGGCCTCCTACGAGCAGTACTTC
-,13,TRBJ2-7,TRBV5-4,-,CASSRPGVYEQYF,TGTGCCAGCAGCCGGCCGGGGGTTTACGAGCAGTACTTC
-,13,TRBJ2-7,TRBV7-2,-,CASSLGRERGQYF,TGTGCCAGCAGCTTAGGCAGGGAGCGAGGGCAGTACTTC
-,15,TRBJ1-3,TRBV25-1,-,CASSERRISGNTIYF,TGTGCCAGCAGTGAGAGACGGATCTCTGGAAACACCATATATTTT
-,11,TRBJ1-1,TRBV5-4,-,CAVQVNTEAFF,TGTGCCGTACAGGTGAACACTGAAGCTTTCTTT
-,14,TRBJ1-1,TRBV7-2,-,CASSLVWGGTEAFF,TGTGCCAGCAGCTTAGTCTGGGGTGGCACTGAAGCTTTCTTT
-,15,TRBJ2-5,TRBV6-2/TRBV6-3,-,CASSYGLARKETQYF,TGTGCCAGCAGTTACGGCCTAGCGAGGAAGGAGACCCAGTACTTC
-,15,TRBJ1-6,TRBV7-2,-,CASSLKGSYNSPLHF,TGTGCCAGCAGCTTAAAGGGATCCTATAATTCACCCCTCCACTTT
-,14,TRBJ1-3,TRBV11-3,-,CASSPGTSGNTIYF,TGTGCCAGCAGCCCCGGGACCTCTGGAAACACCATATATTTT
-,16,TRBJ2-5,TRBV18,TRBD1,CASSPRLGTGQETQYF,TGTGCCAGCTCACCCCGACTAGGGACAGGTCAAGAGACCCAGTACTTC
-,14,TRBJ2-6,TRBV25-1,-,CASSPPGGANVLTF,TGTGCCAGCAGTCCGCCTGGTGGGGCCAACGTCCTGACTTTC
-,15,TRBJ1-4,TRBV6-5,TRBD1,CASRTGREKSEKLFF,TGTGCCAGCCGGACAGGGAGAGAAAAAAGTGAAAAACTGTTTTTT
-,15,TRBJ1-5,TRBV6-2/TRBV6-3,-,CASSSTGGRNQPQHF,TGTGCCAGCAGTTCCACCGGGGGGCGAAATCAGCCCCAGCATTTT
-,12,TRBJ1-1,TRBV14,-,CASSPSLGEAFF,TGTGCCAGCAGCCCATCCTTGGGGGAAGCTTTCTTT
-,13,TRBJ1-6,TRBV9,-,CASSSGSYSPLHF,TGTGCCAGCAGCTCAGGGTCGTATTCACCCCTCCACTTT
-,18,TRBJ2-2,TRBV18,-,CASSPLGSAGGPTGELFF,TGTGCCAGCTCACCACTGGGGTCGGCAGGCGGGCCCACCGGGGAGCTGTTTTTT
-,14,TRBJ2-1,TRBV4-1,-,CASSQGWTNNEQFF,TGCGCCAGCAGCCAAGGTTGGACCAACAATGAGCAGTTCTTC
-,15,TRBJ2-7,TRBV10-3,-,CAISESEVSSYEQYF,TGTGCCATCAGTGAGTCTGAGGTTAGCTCCTACGAGCAGTACTTC
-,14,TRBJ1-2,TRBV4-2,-,CASSQESGLEGYTF,TGTGCCAGCAGCCAAGAGTCAGGTCTAGAGGGCTACACCTTC
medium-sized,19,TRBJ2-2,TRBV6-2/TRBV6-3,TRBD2,CASSSPLSAGGHWTGELFF,TGTGCCAGCAGTTCCCCACTCTCTGCGGGGGGCCATTGGACCGGGGAGCTGTTTTTT
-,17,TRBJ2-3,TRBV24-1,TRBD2,CATSDTTSGGAIDTQYF,TGTGCCACCAGTGATACGACTAGCGGGGGGGCAATCGATACGCAGTATTTT
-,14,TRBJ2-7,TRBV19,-,CASSEMGPAAEQYF,TGTGCCTCATCAGAAATGGGGCCAGCCGCCGAGCAGTACTTC